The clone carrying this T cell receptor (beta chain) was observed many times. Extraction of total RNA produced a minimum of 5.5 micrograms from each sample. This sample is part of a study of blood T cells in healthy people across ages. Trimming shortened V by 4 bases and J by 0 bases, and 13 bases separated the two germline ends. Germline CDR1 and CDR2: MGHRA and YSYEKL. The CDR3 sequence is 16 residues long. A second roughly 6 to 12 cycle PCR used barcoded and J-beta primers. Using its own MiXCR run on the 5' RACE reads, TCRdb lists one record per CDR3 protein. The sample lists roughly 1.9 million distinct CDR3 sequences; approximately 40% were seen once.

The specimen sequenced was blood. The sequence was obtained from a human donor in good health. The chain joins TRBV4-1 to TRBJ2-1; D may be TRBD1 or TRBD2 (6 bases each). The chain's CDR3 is CASSPGGRSSYNEQFF. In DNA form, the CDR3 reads TGCGCCAGCAGCCCCGGGGGCCGGAGCTCCTACAATGAGCAGTTCTTC.